The clone carrying this TCR beta chain was seen repeatedly, ten times or more. The antigen remains undetermined. TCRdb fed the reads into MiXCR, producing one record per CDR3 protein. Of hundreds of thousands of distinct CDR3 sequences listed, 30% to 35% were seen once; the top ten hold around 12%. This sample was taken from a study of T cell repertoires in cytomegalovirus infection. About the study: Indications came from public TCR beta signatures; they pointed to CMV infection and to a matching HLA type. General observations from the study: CMV-specific TCR beta clonotypes restricted by HLA-C were the ones dominating the ex vivo response.

V shed 4 bases and J shed 6 bases, with 14 bases lying between them. The CDR3 has 14 amino acids. Germline lookup yields CDR1 SGHTA and CDR2 FQGNSA. This TCR derives from a human donor in good health (CMV status not recorded). Some clones in this sample may be carry-over from other donors' samples. The sequencing here drew on cultured CD8+ T cells from PBMCs, taken from culture after CMV antigen stimulation. The chain has TRBV7-2 and TRBJ2-3, with D possibly being TRBD2 (5 bases). This CDR3 is CASSSSGVGDTQYF. The CDR3 bases are TGTGCCAGCAGCTCCTCCGGGGTGGGGGATACGCAGTATTTT.